This T cell receptor (beta chain) came from a study of beta chain features in type 1 diabetes. Findings and caveats of the study: The study found moderately but significantly shorter TCRB CDR3s in all four CD4+ subsets of Type 1 diabetes patients.

The CDR3 has 17 residues. The V gene end was trimmed by 2 bases and the J gene end by 4 bases; junction bases not matched to a gene: 12. The V gene's germline CDR1 is MNHEY and CDR2 SMNVEV (reference sequence). About this clone itself: The antigen is not known.

The investigators reverse transcribed all of the isolated RNA, so they sequenced expressed TCRB transcripts. The data were produced by immunoSEQ multiplex PCR, yet TCRdb's version contains in-frame clones alone and is incomplete. This repertoire shows some 660,000 clones, more than 12% found once; its top ten account for 0.035% to 0.045%. The chain recombines TRBV27 with TRBJ2-7, with TRBD1 matching 9 bases. The sequenced material came from naive CD4+ T cells from blood. This clonotype was obtained from a man aged 18 to 29 with type 1 diabetes. The CDR3 sequence: CASSLVKAPGQGYEQYF. The CDR3 DNA is TGTGCCAGCAGTTTAGTTAAAGCGCCGGGACAGGGTTACGAGCAGTACTTC.